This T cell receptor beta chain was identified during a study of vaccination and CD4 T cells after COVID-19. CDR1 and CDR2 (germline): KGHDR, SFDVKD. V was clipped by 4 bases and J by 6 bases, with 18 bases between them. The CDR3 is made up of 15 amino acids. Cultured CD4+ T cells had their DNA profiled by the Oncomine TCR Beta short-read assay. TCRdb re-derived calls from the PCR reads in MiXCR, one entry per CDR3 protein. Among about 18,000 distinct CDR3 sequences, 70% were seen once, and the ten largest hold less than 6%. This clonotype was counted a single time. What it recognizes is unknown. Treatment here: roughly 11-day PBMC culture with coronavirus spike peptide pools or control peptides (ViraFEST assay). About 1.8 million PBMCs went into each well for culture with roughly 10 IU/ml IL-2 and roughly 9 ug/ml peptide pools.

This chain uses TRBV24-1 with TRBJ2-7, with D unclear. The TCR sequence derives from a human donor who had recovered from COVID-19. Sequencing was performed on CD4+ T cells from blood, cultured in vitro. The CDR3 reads CATSDPTGPPGEQYF. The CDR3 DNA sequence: TGTGCCACCAGTGACCCCACTGGCCCGCCTGGCGAGCAGTACTTC.